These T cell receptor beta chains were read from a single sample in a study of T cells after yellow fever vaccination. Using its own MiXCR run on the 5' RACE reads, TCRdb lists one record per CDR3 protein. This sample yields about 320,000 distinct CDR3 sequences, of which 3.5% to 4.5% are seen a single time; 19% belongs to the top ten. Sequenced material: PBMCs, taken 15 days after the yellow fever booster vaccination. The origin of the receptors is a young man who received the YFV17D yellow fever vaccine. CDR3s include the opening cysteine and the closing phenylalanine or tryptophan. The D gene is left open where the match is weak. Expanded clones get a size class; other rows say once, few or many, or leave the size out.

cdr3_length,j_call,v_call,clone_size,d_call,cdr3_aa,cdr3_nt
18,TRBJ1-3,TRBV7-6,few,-,CASSLSPPAGISGNTIYF,TGTGCCAGCAGCTTATCCCCTCCCGCAGGGATCTCTGGAAACACCATATATTTT
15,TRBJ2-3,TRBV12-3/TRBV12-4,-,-,CASSLENLGTDTQYF,TGTGCCAGCAGTTTAGAAAACCTAGGCACAGATACGCAGTATTTT
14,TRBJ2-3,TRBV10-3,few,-,CAIRAGGGADTQYF,TGTGCCATCAGAGCAGGTGGTGGGGCAGATACGCAGTATTTT
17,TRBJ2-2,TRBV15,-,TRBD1,CATSAPAGTGHTGELFF,TGTGCCACCAGCGCTCCAGCCGGGACAGGGCACACCGGGGAGCTGTTTTTT
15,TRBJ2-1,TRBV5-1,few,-,CASSLADSVYNEQFF,TGCGCCAGCAGCTTGGCGGACAGCGTATACAATGAGCAGTTCTTC
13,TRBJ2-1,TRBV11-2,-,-,CASSSGQSNEQFF,TGTGCCAGCAGCTCCGGGCAGAGCAATGAGCAGTTCTTC
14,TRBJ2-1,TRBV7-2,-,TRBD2,CATRAGGAYNEQFF,TGTGCCACCCGAGCGGGGGGCGCCTACAATGAGCAGTTCTTC
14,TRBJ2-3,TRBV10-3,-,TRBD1,CAISGDRGPDTQYF,TGTGCCATCAGTGGGGACAGGGGGCCGGATACGCAGTATTTT
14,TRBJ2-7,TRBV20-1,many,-,CSARPAGGAYEQYF,TGCAGTGCCCGCCCCGCTGGCGGAGCCTACGAGCAGTACTTC
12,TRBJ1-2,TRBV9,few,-,CASSVVNYGYTF,TGTGCCAGCAGCGTGGTGAACTATGGCTACACCTTC
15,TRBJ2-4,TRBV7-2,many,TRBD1,CASSLGDRAPSIQYF,TGTGCCAGCAGCTTAGGGGACAGGGCCCCCTCCATTCAGTACTTC
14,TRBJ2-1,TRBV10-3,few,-,CAIMEQGFYNEQFF,TGTGCCATCATGGAACAGGGTTTCTACAATGAGCAGTTCTTC
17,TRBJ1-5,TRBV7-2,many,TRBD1,CASSSKAGTGGEEPQHF,TGTGCCAGCAGCTCAAAGGCGGGGACAGGGGGCGAAGAACCCCAGCATTTT
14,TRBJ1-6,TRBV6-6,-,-,CASSRIVENSPLHF,TGTGCCAGCAGCCGGATAGTGGAGAATTCACCCCTCCACTTT
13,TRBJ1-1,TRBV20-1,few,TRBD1,CSANGQVNTEAFF,TGCAGTGCGAACGGACAGGTTAACACTGAAGCTTTCTTT
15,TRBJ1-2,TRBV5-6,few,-,CASSLAAGASYGYTF,TGTGCCAGCAGCTTGGCGGCGGGGGCGAGTTATGGCTACACCTTC
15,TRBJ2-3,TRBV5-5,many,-,CASSYRASGVDTQYF,TGTGCCAGCAGCTACAGAGCGTCAGGGGTAGATACGCAGTATTTT
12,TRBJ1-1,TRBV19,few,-,CASSIPSTEAFF,TGTGCCAGTAGTATCCCGAGCACTGAAGCTTTCTTT
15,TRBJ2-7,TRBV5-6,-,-,CASSYRLGSLLEQYF,TGTGCCAGCAGCTATAGGTTAGGGAGCCTTTTAGAGCAGTACTTC
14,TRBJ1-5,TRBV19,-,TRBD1,CASSGTGGLQPQHF,TGTGCCAGTAGCGGGACAGGGGGCCTTCAGCCCCAGCATTTT
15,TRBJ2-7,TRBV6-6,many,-,CASSLTRASSYEQYF,TGTGCCAGCAGCCTAACCAGGGCGAGCTCCTACGAGCAGTACTTC
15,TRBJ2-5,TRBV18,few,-,CASSPTKFPLETQYF,TGTGCCAGCTCACCGACGAAGTTTCCTCTGGAGACCCAGTACTTC
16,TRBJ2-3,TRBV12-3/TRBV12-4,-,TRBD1,CASSPYGQGDTDTQYF,TGTGCCAGCAGTCCCTATGGACAGGGGGACACAGATACGCAGTATTTT
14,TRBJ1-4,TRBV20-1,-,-,CSAPAGSTNEKLFF,TGCAGTGCGCCCGCGGGGTCTACTAATGAAAAACTGTTTTTT
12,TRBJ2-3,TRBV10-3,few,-,CAIQDRPDTQYF,TGTGCCATCCAAGACAGGCCAGATACGCAGTATTTT
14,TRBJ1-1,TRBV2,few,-,CASGFSEYNTEAFF,TGTGCCAGCGGTTTCTCCGAATACAACACTGAAGCTTTCTTT
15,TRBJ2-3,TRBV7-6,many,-,CASSSDTVTTDTQYF,TGTGCCAGCAGCTCAGATACAGTGACCACAGATACGCAGTATTTT
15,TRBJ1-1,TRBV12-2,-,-,CASRAEIQENTEAFF,TGTGCAAGTCGCGCCGAGATTCAGGAGAACACTGAAGCTTTCTTT
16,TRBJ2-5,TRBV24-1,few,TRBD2,CATSDRGGPLGETQYF,TGTGCCACCAGTGATCGGGGGGGACCCCTTGGAGAGACCCAGTACTTC
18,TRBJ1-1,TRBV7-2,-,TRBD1,CASSPYPLGQGGFTEAFF,TGTGCCAGCAGCCCCTACCCCCTGGGACAGGGGGGTTTCACTGAAGCTTTCTTT
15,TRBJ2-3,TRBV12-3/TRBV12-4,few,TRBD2,CASSSGTRGTDTQYF,TGTGCCAGCAGTTCCGGGACTAGGGGCACAGATACGCAGTATTTT
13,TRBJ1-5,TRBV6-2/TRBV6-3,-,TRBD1,CASRDRGDQPQHF,TGTGCCAGCAGGGACAGGGGGGACCAGCCCCAGCATTTT
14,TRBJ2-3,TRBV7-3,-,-,CASSLEGERDTQYF,TGTGCCAGCAGCTTAGAGGGGGAGAGAGATACGCAGTATTTT
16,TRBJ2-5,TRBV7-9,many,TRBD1,CASSPRQGEDTKTQYF,TGTGCCAGCAGCCCCAGACAGGGGGAAGATACGAAGACCCAGTACTTC
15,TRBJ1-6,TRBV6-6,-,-,CASSYSGIMDSPLHF,TGTGCCAGCAGTTACTCCGGGATCATGGATTCACCCCTCCACTTT
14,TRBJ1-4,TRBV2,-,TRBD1,CASRRGGQNEKLFF,TGTGCCAGCAGACGAGGGGGACAGAATGAAAAACTGTTTTTT
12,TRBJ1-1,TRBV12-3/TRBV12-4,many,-,CASSLSLFSAFF,TGTGCCAGCAGTTTGTCCCTGTTTAGCGCTTTCTTT
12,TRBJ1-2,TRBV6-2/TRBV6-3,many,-,CASRSGSGGYTF,TGTGCCAGCAGGTCAGGATCTGGTGGCTACACCTTC
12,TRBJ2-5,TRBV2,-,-,CASSEVEETQYF,TGTGCCAGCAGCGAAGTTGAAGAGACCCAGTACTTC
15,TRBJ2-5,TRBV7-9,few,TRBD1,CASSFTGTGQETQYF,TGTGCCAGCAGCTTCACCGGGACAGGGCAAGAGACCCAGTACTTC
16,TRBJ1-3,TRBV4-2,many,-,CASSHMARPSGNTIYF,TGTGCCAGCAGCCACATGGCCCGACCCTCTGGAAACACCATATATTTT
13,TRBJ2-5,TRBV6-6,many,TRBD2,CASSYRGGETQYF,TGTGCCAGCAGTTATCGGGGGGGCGAGACCCAGTACTTC
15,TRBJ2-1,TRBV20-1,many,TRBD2,CSAQDPGLATNEQFF,TGCAGTGCCCAAGACCCGGGACTAGCAACGAATGAGCAGTTCTTC
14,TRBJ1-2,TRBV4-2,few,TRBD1,CASSPLGDSYGYTF,TGTGCCAGCAGCCCCCTGGGGGACAGCTATGGCTACACCTTC
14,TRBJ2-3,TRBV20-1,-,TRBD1,CSANRGSSTDTQYF,TGCAGTGCTAACAGGGGATCTAGCACAGATACGCAGTATTTT
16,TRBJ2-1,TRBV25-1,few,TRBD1,CASSDPRQGEGNEQFF,TGTGCCAGCAGTGATCCTAGACAGGGCGAGGGGAATGAGCAGTTCTTC
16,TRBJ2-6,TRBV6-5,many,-,CASSSPGDSGANVLTF,TGTGCCAGCAGTTCCCCGGGAGACTCTGGGGCCAACGTCCTGACTTTC
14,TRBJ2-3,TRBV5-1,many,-,CASSVAPGGDTQYF,TGCGCCAGCAGCGTGGCGCCGGGTGGAGATACGCAGTATTTT
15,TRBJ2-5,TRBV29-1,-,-,CSVAGALNPQETQYF,TGCAGCGTTGCTGGGGCGCTAAACCCCCAAGAGACCCAGTACTTC
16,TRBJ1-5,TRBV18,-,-,CASSPLSGRSNQPQHF,TGTGCCAGCTCACCTCTGTCCGGCAGGAGCAATCAGCCCCAGCATTTT
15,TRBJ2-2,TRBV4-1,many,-,CASSQGGISTGELFF,TGCGCCAGCAGCCAAGGGGGGATCAGCACCGGGGAGCTGTTTTTT
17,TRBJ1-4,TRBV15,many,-,CATSRGLLGLVNEKLFF,TGTGCCACCAGCAGAGGTCTACTGGGGCTGGTTAATGAAAAACTGTTTTTT
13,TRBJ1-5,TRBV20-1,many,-,CSWVREGNQPQHF,TGCAGTTGGGTCCGCGAAGGCAATCAGCCCCAGCATTTT
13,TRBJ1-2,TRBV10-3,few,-,CAISEGQNYGYTF,TGTGCCATCAGTGAGGGTCAGAACTATGGCTACACCTTC
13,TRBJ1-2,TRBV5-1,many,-,CASSLGEDYGYTF,TGCGCCAGCAGCTTGGGGGAGGACTATGGCTACACCTTC
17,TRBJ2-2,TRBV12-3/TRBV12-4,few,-,CASSVAWGKKKGGELFF,TGTGCCAGCAGTGTCGCCTGGGGCAAAAAGAAGGGCGGGGAGCTGTTTTTT